These 26 T cell receptor beta chains originate from one sample sequenced in a study of cytomegalovirus exposure and HLA in healthy donors. PCR involved 60 Vbeta and 13 Jbeta primers. Clones were sequenced by immunoSEQ multiplex PCR, and TCRdb holds only the in-frame ones, with some missing. The data show over 90,000 clones, with 60% to 80% seen just once and around 20% held by the top ten. Sequencing was done on a sample of PBMCs. These receptors originate from a woman in her fifties or sixties in good health and CMV-seropositive.

The chain is built from TRBV27 and TRBJ2-7; 10 bases fit TRBD1. V lost 5 bases to trimming and J lost 4 bases; unmatched junction nucleotides: 8. The CDR3 spans 15 residues. Germline CDR1 MNHEY, CDR2 SMNVEV (reference sequence). This CDR3 is CASSSPTGGLYEQYF. CDR3 sequence (DNA): TGTGCCAGCAGTAGTCCGACAGGGGGCCTGTACGAGCAGTACTTC.

As concerns this clone: One end of the junction is discordant with germline, which a read error may explain. V usage is TRBV7-7 and J usage is TRBJ2-1; D gene unclear. This CDR3 is 13 amino acids long. Germline V lookup: CDR1 SSHAT, CDR2 FNYEAQ (reference sequence). CDR3 coding DNA: TGTGCTAGCAGCTTAGACTTGTACAATGAGCAGTTCTTC. Amino acid sequence: CASSLDLYNEQFF.

The sample holds a few counts of this clone. The chain is built from TRBV28 and TRBJ2-1; 8 bases fit TRBD2. Germline V gene data show CDR1 as MDHEN and CDR2 as SYDVKM. The CDR3 totals 16 residues. V was pared by 2 bases and J by 0 bases, with 3 bases of the junction left unmatched. DNA for the CDR3: TGTGCCAGCAGTTTAAGCGGGAGAGGCTCCTACAATGAGCAGTTCTTC. Translating gives CASSLSGRGSYNEQFF.

V and J are TRBV5-3 and TRBJ2-3; 9 bases fit TRBD1. TRBV5-3 is an open reading frame whose function is uncertain. The length of the CDR3 is 16 residues. J lost 6 bases, V lost 0 bases, and 8 bases had no gene match. CDR3 in DNA: TGTGCCAGAAGCTTGGCAGGGACAGGGAAAATCGATACGCAGTATTTT. Protein sequence: CARSLAGTGKIDTQYF.

The chain carries TRBV5-1 and TRBJ2-1; TRBD1 might be the D (6 bases). The CDR3 is 14 residues long. The V gene lost 2 bases and the J gene lost 7 bases, with 13 bases spanning the gap. Germline assignment: CDR1 SGHRS and CDR2 YFSETQ. CDR3 region: CASSLRGGRNEQFF. The CDR3 nucleotides read TGCGCCAGCAGCTTACGAGGGGGTAGAAATGAGCAGTTCTTC.

The chain is built from TRBV9 and TRBJ2-1; TRBD1 agrees at 11 bases. Germline CDR1 reads SGDLS; CDR2 reads YYNGEE. V was clipped by 5 bases and J by 7 bases; unmatched bases: 11. The CDR3 runs to 16 residues. The CDR3 is CASSWGTGGSGNEQFF. CDR3 sequence (DNA): TGTGCCAGCAGTTGGGGGACAGGGGGAAGTGGGAATGAGCAGTTCTTC. Drawing the rest from reference TRBV9 and TRBJ2-1, the complete variable domain is DSGVTQTPKHLITATGQRVTLRCSPRSGDLSVYWYQQSLDQGLQFLIQYYNGEERAKGNILERFSAQQFPDLHSELNLSSLELGDSALYFCASSWGTGGSGNEQFFGPGTRLTVL.

The chain employs TRBV10-3 and TRBJ2-7, with 12 bases matching TRBD1. Germline CDR1 is ENHRY and CDR2 is SYGVKD. The CDR3 is made up of 16 amino acids. V shed 6 bases and J 5 bases; nucleotides not matched to a gene: 11. CDR3 DNA: TGTGCCATCAGCGTAGCCACGGGACAGGGGGCCCACGAGCAGTACTTC. Its translation: CAISVATGQGAHEQYF.

The chain has TRBV6-5 and TRBJ1-2; the D gene is possibly TRBD1 (6 bases). V was pared by 6 bases and J by 7 bases, with 21 bases between. The CDR3 contains 15 residues. CDR1 and CDR2 from the germline V gene are MNHEY and SVGAGI. CDR3 DNA: TGTGCCAGCAGCTCCCGTTTGTGGACAGAAATTGGCTACACCTTC. Amino acid sequence: CASSSRLWTEIGYTF.

The CDR3 sequence is CASSSASGEGGYEQYF. The CDR3 bases are TGTGCCAGCAGTTCTGCCTCGGGGGAGGGGGGCTACGAGCAGTACTTC. V gene TRBV28 combines with J gene TRBJ2-7, with D possibly being TRBD2 (7 bases). Germline V gives CDR1 MDHEN, CDR2 SYDVKM. V lost 4 bases and J 3 bases, leaving 19 bases between the germline ends. This CDR3 has 16 amino acids.

V usage is TRBV9 and J usage is TRBJ2-1, with TRBD2 matching over 14 bases. Germline assignment: CDR1 SGDLS and CDR2 YYNGEE. Germline trimming cut 3 bases from V and 12 bases from J; bases unmatched to any gene: 8. The CDR3 has 15 amino acids. In DNA, the CDR3 is TGTGCCAGCAGCGGCACCGGGACTAGCGGGAGTTGGCAGTTCTTC. This gives the protein CASSGTGTSGSWQFF.

The chain joins TRBV2 to TRBJ2-7; D gene ambiguous. The V gene lost 3 bases and the J gene lost 2 bases, with 8 bases spanning the gap. The CDR3 is 13 residues long. From germline, CDR1 is SNHLY and CDR2 FYNNEI. CDR3 region: CASSDGTTYEQYF. In DNA, the CDR3 is TGTGCCAGCAGTGACGGTACCACCTACGAGCAGTACTTC.

This clone occurred once. This chain uses TRBV5-4 with TRBJ2-1; 9 positions agree with TRBD1. The CDR3 runs 15 residues. The germline gives CDR1 SGHNT, CDR2 YYREEE (reference sequence). J gave up 1 base and V 6 bases, and 5 bases lay outside the gene matches. The CDR3 bases are TGTGCCAGCACCCCTGGGACAGGGTCCTACAATGAGCAGTTCTTC. Amino acid sequence: CASTPGTGSYNEQFF.

This clone appeared a single time. The V and J genes are TRBV19 and TRBJ2-3; TRBD2 agrees at 11 bases. This CDR3 region has 14 residues. Per germline, CDR1 LNHDA and CDR2 SQIVND (reference sequence). The ends lost 10 bases at V and 3 bases at J; junction bases unmatched: 6. As DNA, the CDR3 is TGTGCCACCAGTAGCGGGAGGGTGACAGATACGCAGTATTTT. Translation: CATSSGRVTDTQYF. The complete variable domain, with remaining parts taken from reference TRBV19 and TRBJ2-3, reads DGGITQSPKYLFRKEGQNVTLSCEQNLNHDAMYWYRQDPGQGLRLIYYSQIVNDFQKGDIAEGYSVSREKKESFPLTVTSAQKNPTAFYLCATSSGRVTDTQYFGPGTRLTVL.

This clone has only a few counts. This rearrangement joins TRBV5-1 to TRBJ1-1; weak D call: TRBD1 (6 bases). The CDR3 has 15 amino acids. In germline, CDR1 is SGHRS, CDR2 YFSETQ. With 3 bases removed from V and 4 bases from J, the gap between germline ends came to 16 bases. CDR3 nucleotide sequence: TGCGCCAGCAGCTACCAGGGACAAGCGAGCACTGAAGCTTTCTTT. Its protein is CASSYQGQASTEAFF.

The chain links TRBV6-5 to TRBJ2-1; 10 bases are a match to TRBD2. Looked up from germline, CDR1 is MNHEY and CDR2 is SVGAGI. The junction had 7 bases not matched to a gene; V was cut back by 5 bases and J by 6 bases. The CDR3 length is 15 residues. CDR3 in DNA: TGTGCCAGCAGTCGTGGCGGGACTAGCGCCAATGAGCAGTTCTTC. Its protein product is CASSRGGTSANEQFF.

J is TRBJ1-2 and V is TRBV7-8; 7 positions match TRBD1. The V and J ends lost 5 bases and 7 bases, in that order; junction bases with no gene match: 10. CDR1 is SGHVS and CDR2 is FQNEAQ in the germline V gene. The CDR3 loop spans 14 amino acids. CDR3 sequence: CASSPGGGSSGYTF. In nucleotides, the CDR3 is TGTGCCAGCAGCCCAGGAGGGGGCTCTAGTGGCTACACCTTC. The complete variable domain, with remaining parts taken from reference TRBV7-8 and TRBJ1-2, reads GAGVSQSPRYKVAKRGQDVALRCDPISGHVSLFWYQQALGQGPEFLTYFQNEAQLDKSGLPSDRFFAERPEGSVSTLKIQRTQQEDSAVYLCASSPGGGSSGYTFGSGTRLTVV.

The gene calls are TRBV15 and TRBJ2-7, with 8 bases lining up with TRBD2. This CDR3 has 15 residues. Germline V gene sequence: CDR1 LNHNV, CDR2 YYDKDF (reference sequence). The V and J ends lost 3 bases and 6 bases, in that order; junction bases with no gene match: 10. The CDR3 loop is CATSRFSGLGPEQYF. In DNA form, the CDR3 reads TGTGCCACCAGCAGGTTTTCGGGACTAGGTCCCGAGCAGTACTTC.

This sequence joins TRBV10-3 and TRBJ2-5; possibly TRBD2 for D (6 bases). The last part of the DNA fits TRBJ2-7 better; the J call may be wrong. Germline lookup yields CDR1 ENHRY and CDR2 SYGVKD. CDR3 size: 16 residues. The CDR3 sequence: CAIRTGTLSRSYEQYF. In nucleotides, the CDR3 is TGTGCCATCAGGACGGGGACTCTATCGCGCTCCTACGAGCAGTACTTC.

The gene calls are TRBV19 and TRBJ2-5, with TRBD2 identical over 12 bases. Per germline, CDR1 LNHDA and CDR2 SQIVND (reference sequence). CDR3 length: 19 residues. V gave up 5 bases and J gave up 3 bases; unmatched junction bases: 16. The CDR3 here is CASSLGGHTSGRSKETQYF. The CDR3 DNA is TGTGCCAGTAGTCTTGGGGGCCATACTAGCGGGAGGTCCAAAGAGACCCAGTACTTC.

V is TRBV27 and J is TRBJ2-1; 7 nucleotides align to TRBD2. This CDR3 contains 14 residues. The junction had 7 bases not matched to a gene; V was cut back by 7 bases and J by 4 bases. CDR1 is MNHEY, CDR2 SMNVEV, per germline (reference sequence). The CDR3 bases are TGTGCCAGCACTACTACGCGGGGGTACAATGAGCAGTTCTTC. This translates into CASTTTRGYNEQFF.

The chain couples TRBV28 to TRBJ2-1; 16 bases fit TRBD2. Germline V gene data show CDR1 as MDHEN and CDR2 as SYDVKM. The trim removed 4 bases at V and 0 bases at J, leaving 6 bases unmatched. The CDR3 totals 19 residues. CDR3 DNA sequence: TGTGCCAGCAGTTCGCCGGGACTAGCGGGAGGGAGCTCCTACAATGAGCAGTTCTTC. Residues: CASSSPGLAGGSSYNEQFF. Full variable domain (outside the CDR3, taken from reference TRBV28 and TRBJ2-1): DVKVTQSSRYLVKRTGEKVFLECVQDMDHENMFWYRQDPGLGLRLIYFSYDVKMKEKGDIPEGYSVSREKKERFSLILESASTNQTSMYLCASSSPGLAGGSSYNEQFFGPGTRLTVL.

The chain couples TRBV14 to TRBJ1-4; D is undetermined. Germline V gives CDR1 SGHDN, CDR2 FVKESK. Trimming stripped 4 bases from V and 8 bases from J, with 8 bases between. CDR3 length equals 12 residues. The CDR3 here is CASSLGGEKLFF. CDR3 coding DNA: TGTGCCAGCAGCCTAGGAGGGGAAAAACTGTTTTTT.

V is TRBV4-1 and J is TRBJ1-2; TRBD1 matches at 7 bases. Germline V gene sequence: CDR1 MGHRA, CDR2 YSYEKL. CDR3 length equals 18 residues. J was trimmed by 0 bases and V by 5 bases; bases with no gene match: 15. As DNA, the CDR3 is TGCGCCAGCAGCGAAAGGCCCAGGACAGGCTCCGCTAACTATGGCTACACCTTC. Translating gives CASSERPRTGSANYGYTF.

V is TRBV18 and J is TRBJ1-3; TRBD1 agrees at 8 bases. The CDR3 sequence is 17 residues long. V was clipped by 3 bases and J by 0 bases; unmatched bases: 7. Germline V gene sequence: CDR1 KGHSH, CDR2 LQKENI. The CDR3 region has the DNA TGTGCCAGCTCACCCTCCGCAGGGGGCGGCTCTGGAAACACCATATATTTT. It is translated as CASSPSAGGGSGNTIYF.

The chain couples TRBV7-2 to TRBJ2-3; D gene uncertain. Deletions cut 5 bases from V and 0 bases from J, with 15 bases between. Germline V gene data show CDR1 as SGHTA and CDR2 as FQGNSA. CDR3 length: 16 residues. CDR3 DNA: TGTGCCAGCAGCGCGTCTAGTTATCCTAGCACAGATACGCAGTATTTT. It translates to CASSASSYPSTDTQYF. The full variable domain, with the rest looked up from reference TRBV7-2 and TRBJ2-3, is GAGVSQSPSNKVTEKGKDVELRCDPISGHTALYWYRQSLGQGLEFLIYFQGNSAPDKSGLPSDRFSAERTGGSVSTLTIQRTQQEDSAVYLCASSASSYPSTDTQYFGPGTRLTVL.

The V and J genes are TRBV5-1 and TRBJ2-3; D gene unclear. This CDR3 spans 13 amino acids. V lost 8 bases and J 3 bases, leaving 13 bases between the germline ends. Germline CDR1 SGHRS, CDR2 YFSETQ. CDR3 in amino acids: CASSNLVTDTQYF. The CDR3 DNA follows: TGCGCCAGTAGTAACCTGGTGACAGATACGCAGTATTTT.